The entry below describes one TCR beta chain. Its cognate antigen is unknown. This specimen comes from a study of shared clonotypes between healthy human individuals. Study-wide points: Shared across a handful of donors were approximately 5% of the naive CD4 clonotypes.

Repertoires were generated with immunoSEQ multiplex PCR, while TCRdb's copy carries only in-frame clones and drops some. The sample lists over a million clones, roughly 95% occurring once. The germline CDR1 and CDR2 sequences are GTSNPN and SVGIG (reference sequence). CDR3 length: 19 residues. The junction had 15 bases not matched to a gene; V was cut back by 4 bases and J by 0 bases. V is TRBV30 and J is TRBJ2-1; 10 bases fit TRBD2. Sequencing input: naive CD4+ T cells sorted from blood. The subset denotes: CD45RA+ positively selected. This sequence was found in a man aged 25-45 years in good health. CDR3 region: CAWKGEREGREFSYNEQFF. CDR3 nucleotide sequence: TGTGCCTGGAAGGGCGAGCGGGAGGGCCGGGAGTTCTCCTACAATGAGCAGTTCTTC.